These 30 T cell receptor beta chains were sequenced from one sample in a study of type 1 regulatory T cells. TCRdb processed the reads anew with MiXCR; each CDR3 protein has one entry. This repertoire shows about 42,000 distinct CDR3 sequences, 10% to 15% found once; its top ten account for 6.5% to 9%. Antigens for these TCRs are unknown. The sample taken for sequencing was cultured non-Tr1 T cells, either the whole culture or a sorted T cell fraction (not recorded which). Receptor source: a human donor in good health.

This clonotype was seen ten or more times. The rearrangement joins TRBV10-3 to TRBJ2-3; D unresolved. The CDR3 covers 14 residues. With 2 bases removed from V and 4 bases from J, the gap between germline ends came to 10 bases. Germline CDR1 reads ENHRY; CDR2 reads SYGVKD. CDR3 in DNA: TGTGCCATCAGTGAGAGTGATAAATCAGATACGCAGTATTTT. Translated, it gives CAISESDKSDTQYF.

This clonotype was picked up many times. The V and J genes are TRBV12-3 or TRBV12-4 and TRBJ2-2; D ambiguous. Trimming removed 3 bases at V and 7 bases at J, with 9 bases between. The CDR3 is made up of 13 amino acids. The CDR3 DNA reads TGTGCCAGCAGTTTTATCCGTAACGGGGAGCTGTTTTTT. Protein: CASSFIRNGELFF.

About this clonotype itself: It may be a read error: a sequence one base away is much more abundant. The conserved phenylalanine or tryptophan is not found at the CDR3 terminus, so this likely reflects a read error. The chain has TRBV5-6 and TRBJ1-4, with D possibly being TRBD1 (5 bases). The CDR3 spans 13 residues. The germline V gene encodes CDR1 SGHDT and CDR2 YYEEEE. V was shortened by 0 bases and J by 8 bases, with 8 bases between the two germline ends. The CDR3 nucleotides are TGTGCCAGCAGCTTGGTTGGGGCCGAAAAACTGTTTTCT. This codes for CASSLVGAEKLFS.

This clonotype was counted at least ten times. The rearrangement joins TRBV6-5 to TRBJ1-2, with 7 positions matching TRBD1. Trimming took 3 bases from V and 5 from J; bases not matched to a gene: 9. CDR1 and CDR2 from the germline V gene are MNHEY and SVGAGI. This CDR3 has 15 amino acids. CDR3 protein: CASSYFLGTEYGYTF. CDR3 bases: TGTGCCAGCAGTTATTTCCTCGGGACAGAATATGGCTACACCTTC.

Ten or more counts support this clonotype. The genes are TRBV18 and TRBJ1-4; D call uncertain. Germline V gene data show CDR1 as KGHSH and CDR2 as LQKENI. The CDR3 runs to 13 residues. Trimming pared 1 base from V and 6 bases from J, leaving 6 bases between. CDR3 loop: CASSPQRDEKLFF. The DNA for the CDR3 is TGTGCCAGCTCACCACAACGAGATGAAAAACTGTTTTTT.

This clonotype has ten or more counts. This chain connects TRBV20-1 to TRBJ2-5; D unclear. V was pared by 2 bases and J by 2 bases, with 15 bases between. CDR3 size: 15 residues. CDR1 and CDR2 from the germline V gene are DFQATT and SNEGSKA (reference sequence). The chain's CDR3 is CSARFATSVQETQYF. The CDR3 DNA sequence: TGCAGTGCTAGATTCGCCACCAGCGTACAAGAGACCCAGTACTTC.

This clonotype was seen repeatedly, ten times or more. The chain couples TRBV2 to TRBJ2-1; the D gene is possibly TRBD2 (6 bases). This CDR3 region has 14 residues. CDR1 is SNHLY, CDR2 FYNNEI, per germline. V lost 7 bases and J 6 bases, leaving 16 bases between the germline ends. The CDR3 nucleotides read TGTGCCAGCACCTTAGGGAGGAACGGCAATGAGCAGTTCTTC. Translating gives CASTLGRNGNEQFF. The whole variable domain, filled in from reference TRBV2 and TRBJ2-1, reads EPEVTQTPSHQVTQMGQEVILRCVPISNHLYFYWYRQILGQKVEFLVSFYNNEISEKSEIFDDQFSVERPDGSNFTLKIRSTKLEDSAMYFCASTLGRNGNEQFFGPGTRLTVL.

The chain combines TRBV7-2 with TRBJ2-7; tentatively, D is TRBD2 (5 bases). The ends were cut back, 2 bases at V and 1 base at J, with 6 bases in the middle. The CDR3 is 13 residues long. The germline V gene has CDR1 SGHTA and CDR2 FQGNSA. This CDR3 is CASSLSGSYEQYF. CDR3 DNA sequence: TGTGCCAGCAGCTTAAGCGGTTCCTACGAGCAGTACTTC.

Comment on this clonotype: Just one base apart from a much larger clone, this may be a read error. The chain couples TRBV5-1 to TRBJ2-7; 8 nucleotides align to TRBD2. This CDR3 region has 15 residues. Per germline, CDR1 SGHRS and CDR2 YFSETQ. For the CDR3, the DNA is TGCGCCAGCAGAGGACTAGCCGGAAACGCCTACGGGCAGTACTTC. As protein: CASRGLAGNAYGQYF.

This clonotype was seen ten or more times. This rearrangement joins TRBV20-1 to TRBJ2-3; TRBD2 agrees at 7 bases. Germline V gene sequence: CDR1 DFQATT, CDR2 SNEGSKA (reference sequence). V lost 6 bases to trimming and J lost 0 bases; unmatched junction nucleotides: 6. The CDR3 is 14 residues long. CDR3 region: CSAGKRESTDTQYF. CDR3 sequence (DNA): TGCAGTGCAGGGAAGCGGGAAAGCACAGATACGCAGTATTTT.

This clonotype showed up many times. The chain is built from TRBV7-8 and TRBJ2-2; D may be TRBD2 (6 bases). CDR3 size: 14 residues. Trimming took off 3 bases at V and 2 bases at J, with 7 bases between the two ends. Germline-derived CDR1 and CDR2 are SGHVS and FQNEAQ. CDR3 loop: CASSLGLNTGELFF. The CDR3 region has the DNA TGTGCCAGCAGCTTGGGACTTAACACCGGGGAGCTGTTTTTT.

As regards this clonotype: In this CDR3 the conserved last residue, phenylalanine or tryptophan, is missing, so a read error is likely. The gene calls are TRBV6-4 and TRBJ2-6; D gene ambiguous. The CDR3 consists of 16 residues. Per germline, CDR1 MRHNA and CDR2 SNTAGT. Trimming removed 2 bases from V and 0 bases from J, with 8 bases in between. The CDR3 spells CASSDGRFSGANVLTL. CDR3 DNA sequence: TGTGCCAGCAGTGACGGGCGGTTCTCTGGGGCCAACGTCCTGACTCTC.

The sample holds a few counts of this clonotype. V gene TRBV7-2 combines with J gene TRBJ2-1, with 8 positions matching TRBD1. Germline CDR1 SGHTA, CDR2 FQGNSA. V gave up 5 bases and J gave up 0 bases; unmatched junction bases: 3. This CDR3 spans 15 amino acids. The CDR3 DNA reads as TGTGCCAGCAGCCGGGACAGGAGCTCCTACAATGAGCAGTTCTTC. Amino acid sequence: CASSRDRSSYNEQFF.

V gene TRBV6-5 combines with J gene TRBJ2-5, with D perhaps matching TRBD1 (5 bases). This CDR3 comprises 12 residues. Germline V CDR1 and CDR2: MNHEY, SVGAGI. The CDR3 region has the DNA TGTGCTTCAGGGCAGCTCCAAGAGACCCAGTACTTC. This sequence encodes CASGQLQETQYF.

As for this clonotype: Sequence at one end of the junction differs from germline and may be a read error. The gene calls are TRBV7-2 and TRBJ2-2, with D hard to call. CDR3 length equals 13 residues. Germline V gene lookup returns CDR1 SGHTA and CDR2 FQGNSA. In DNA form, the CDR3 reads TGTGCCAGCCGCTTAGGGCCCACCGGGGAGCTGTTTTTT. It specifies CASRLGPTGELFF.

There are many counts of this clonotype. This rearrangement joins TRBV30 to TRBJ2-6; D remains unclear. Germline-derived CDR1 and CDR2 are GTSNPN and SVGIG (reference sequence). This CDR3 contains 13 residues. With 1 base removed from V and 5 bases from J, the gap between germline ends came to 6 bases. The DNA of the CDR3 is TGTGCCTGGAGTGCTCTTAGGGCCAACGTCCTGACTTTC. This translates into CAWSALRANVLTF.

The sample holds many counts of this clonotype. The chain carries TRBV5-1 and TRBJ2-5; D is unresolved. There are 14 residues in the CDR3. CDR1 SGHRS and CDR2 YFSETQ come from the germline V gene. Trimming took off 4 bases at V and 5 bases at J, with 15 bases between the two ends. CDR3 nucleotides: TGCGCCAGCAGCCCCCTCCCTACCTGGGAGACCCAGTACTTC. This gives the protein CASSPLPTWETQYF.

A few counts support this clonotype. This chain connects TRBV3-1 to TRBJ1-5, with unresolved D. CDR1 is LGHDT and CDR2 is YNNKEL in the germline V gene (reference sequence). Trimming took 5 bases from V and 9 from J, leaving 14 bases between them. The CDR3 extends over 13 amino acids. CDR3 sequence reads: CASSATGGRPQHF. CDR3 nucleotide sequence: TGTGCCAGCAGCGCGACGGGCGGCCGGCCCCAGCATTTT. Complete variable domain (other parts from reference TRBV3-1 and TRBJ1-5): DTAVSQTPKYLVTQMGNDKSIKCEQNLGHDTMYWYKQDSKKFLKIMFSYNNKELIINETVPNRFSPKSPDKAHLNLHINSLELGDSAVYFCASSATGGRPQHFGDGTRLSIL.

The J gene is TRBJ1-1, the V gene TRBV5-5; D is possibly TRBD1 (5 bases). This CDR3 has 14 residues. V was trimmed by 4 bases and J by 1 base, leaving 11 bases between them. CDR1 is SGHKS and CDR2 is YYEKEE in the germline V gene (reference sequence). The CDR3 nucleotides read TGTGCCAGCAGCGCCACGACAGCGAACACTGAAGCTTTCTTT. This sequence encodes CASSATTANTEAFF.

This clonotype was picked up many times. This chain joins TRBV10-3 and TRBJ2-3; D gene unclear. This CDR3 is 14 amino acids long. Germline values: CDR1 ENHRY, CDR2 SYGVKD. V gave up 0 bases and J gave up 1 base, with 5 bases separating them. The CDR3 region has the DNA TGTGCCATCAGTGAGTCCACGGGCACAGATACGCAGTATTTT. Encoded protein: CAISESTGTDTQYF.

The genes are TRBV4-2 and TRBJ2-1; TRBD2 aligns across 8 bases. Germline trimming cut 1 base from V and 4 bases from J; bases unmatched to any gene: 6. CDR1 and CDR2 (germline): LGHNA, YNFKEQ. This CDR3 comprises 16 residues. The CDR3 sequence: CASSQVVSGVYNEQFF. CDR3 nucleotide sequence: TGTGCCAGCAGCCAAGTTGTTAGCGGGGTTTACAATGAGCAGTTCTTC.

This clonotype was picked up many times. The CDR3 sequence: CASSKQGWETQYF. The DNA of the CDR3 is TGTGCCAGCAGTAAGCAGGGGTGGGAGACCCAGTACTTC. This rearrangement joins TRBV28 to TRBJ2-5, with D possibly matching TRBD1 (6 bases). This CDR3 is built from 13 residues. CDR1 and CDR2 (germline): MDHEN, SYDVKM. V lost 5 bases to trimming and J lost 5 bases, with 12 bases between them. Full variable domain (missing parts from reference TRBV28 and TRBJ2-5): DVKVTQSSRYLVKRTGEKVFLECVQDMDHENMFWYRQDPGLGLRLIYFSYDVKMKEKGDIPEGYSVSREKKERFSLILESASTNQTSMYLCASSKQGWETQYFGPGTRLLVL.

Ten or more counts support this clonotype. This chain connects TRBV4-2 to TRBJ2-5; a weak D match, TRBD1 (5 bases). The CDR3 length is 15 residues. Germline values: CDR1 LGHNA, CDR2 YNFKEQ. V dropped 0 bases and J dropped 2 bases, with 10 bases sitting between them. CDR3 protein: CASSQEGADQETQYF. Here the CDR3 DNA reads TGTGCCAGCAGCCAAGAAGGGGCGGATCAAGAGACCCAGTACTTC.

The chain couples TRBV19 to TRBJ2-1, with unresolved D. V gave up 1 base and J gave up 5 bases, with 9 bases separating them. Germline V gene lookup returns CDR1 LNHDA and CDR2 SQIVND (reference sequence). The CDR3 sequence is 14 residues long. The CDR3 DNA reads TGTGCCAGTAGTATAGGGACCCTAAACAATGAGCAGTTCTTC. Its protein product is CASSIGTLNNEQFF.

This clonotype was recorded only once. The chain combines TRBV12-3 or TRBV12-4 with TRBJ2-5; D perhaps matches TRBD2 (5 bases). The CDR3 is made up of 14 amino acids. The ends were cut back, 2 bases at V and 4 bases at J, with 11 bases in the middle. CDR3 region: CASSLYQAGETQYF. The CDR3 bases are TGTGCCAGCAGTTTATATCAGGCGGGAGAGACCCAGTACTTC.

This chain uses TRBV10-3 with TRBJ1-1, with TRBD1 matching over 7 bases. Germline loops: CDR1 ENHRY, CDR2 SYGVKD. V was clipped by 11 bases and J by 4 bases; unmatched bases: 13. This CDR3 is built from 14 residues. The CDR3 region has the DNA TGTGCCGCCAGGGACAGCGCTGGTGGCACTGAAGCTTTCTTT. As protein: CAARDSAGGTEAFF.

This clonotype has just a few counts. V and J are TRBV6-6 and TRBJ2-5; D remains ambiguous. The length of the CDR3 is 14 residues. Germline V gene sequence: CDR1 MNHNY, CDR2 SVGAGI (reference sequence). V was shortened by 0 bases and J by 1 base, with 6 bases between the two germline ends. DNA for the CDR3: TGTGCCAGCAGTTACTCTAGGGCCCAAGAGACCCAGTACTTC. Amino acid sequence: CASSYSRAQETQYF.

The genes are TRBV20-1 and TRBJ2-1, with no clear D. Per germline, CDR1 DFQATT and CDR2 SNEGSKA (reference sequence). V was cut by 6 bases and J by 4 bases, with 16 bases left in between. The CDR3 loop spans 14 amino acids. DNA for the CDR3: TGCAGTGCGAGTAGACCCAGAGATTACAATGAGCAGTTCTTC. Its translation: CSASRPRDYNEQFF.

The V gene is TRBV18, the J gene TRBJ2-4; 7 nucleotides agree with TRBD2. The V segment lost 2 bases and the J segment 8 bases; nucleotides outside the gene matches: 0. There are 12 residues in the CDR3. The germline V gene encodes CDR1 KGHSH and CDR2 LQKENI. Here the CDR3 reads CASSPSGDIQYF. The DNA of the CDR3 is TGTGCCAGCTCACCAAGCGGGGACATTCAGTACTTC.

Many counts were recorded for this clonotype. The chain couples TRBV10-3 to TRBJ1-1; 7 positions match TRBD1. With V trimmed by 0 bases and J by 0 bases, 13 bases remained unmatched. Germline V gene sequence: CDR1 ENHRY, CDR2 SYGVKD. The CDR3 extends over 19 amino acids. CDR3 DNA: TGTGCCATCAGTGAGTCGACTCGGAGCAGGGGGACCATGAACACTGAAGCTTTCTTT. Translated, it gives CAISESTRSRGTMNTEAFF.